This T cell receptor (beta chain) was found in a study of radiotherapy plus CTLA-4 blockade in lung cancer. Notes on the study in general: Radiotherapy was combined with ipilimumab, and tumor-derived TCR clones then expanded in blood.

On this clone itself: The antigen remains unidentified.

Sequenced by immunoSEQ multiplex PCR; TCRdb stores in-frame clones only, minus some. The table includes approximately 47,000 clones, around 63% detected once. The material sequenced was peripheral blood, taken from a patient treated with radiotherapy plus ipilimumab. This sequence originates from a human donor with non-small cell lung cancer who had a partial response to radiotherapy plus ipilimumab.

CDR3 loop: CASSSLTRGDTEAFF. In DNA, the CDR3 is TGTGCCAGCAGCTCCCTTACACGGGGGGACACTGAAGCTTTCTTT. V is TRBV7-6 and J is TRBJ1-1, with D perhaps matching TRBD1 (5 bases). Looked up from germline, CDR1 is SGHVS and CDR2 is FNYEAQ. Trimming removed 4 bases from V and 3 bases from J, with 15 bases in between. The CDR3 loop spans 15 amino acids.